This T cell receptor (beta chain) was found in a study of T cell repertoires in cytomegalovirus infection (dated by TCRdb to the late 2010s). Background on the whole study: Recently identified HLA-C-restricted CMV epitopes, whose presentation resists viral immunomodulation, were targeted by peptide stimulations together with well-studied HLA-B-restricted epitopes. Donor HLA type was relevant to the analysis, because carriage of CMV infection together with the matching HLA type was indicated by public TCR beta signatures. The study at large found these results: In both this cohort and an independent roughly 400-donor cohort, the cumulative frequency of public TCR beta family members distinguished carriers of CMV infection plus the relevant HLA type. The ex vivo response was dominated by HLA-C-restricted CMV-specific TCR beta clonotypes, which also provided the single most frequent clonotype in two of eight donors.

Reading the label with the study, this specimen's treatment or condition is: in vitro stimulation with specific CMV peptide epitopes to enrich CMV-specific T cells. Per the germline V gene, LGHNT is the CDR1 and FRNRAP is the CDR2. The CDR3 starts with the cysteine, ends with the phenylalanine, and has 13 residues. The only DNA kept is the CDR3, 39 bases in frame from the first base. Cut back by 3 bases and 0 bases, the V and J ends lie 4 bases apart. The instrument given in TCRdb is Illumina HiSeq 1500. The public reads were run again by TCRdb, first through fastp at Q25 and then through MiXCR, and only productive beta chains were kept. Every distinct CDR3 protein forms one entry, paired with its most common genes and DNA. The sample has about 920,000 distinct CDR3 sequences on record, roughly 30% of them singletons. The ten largest clones represent roughly 13% of the sample. This clonotype appeared a few times. The specificity of this receptor is unknown. Qualities for individual bases were not recorded, and no much larger clone is one base off.

The rearrangement combines TRBV12-5 with TRBJ2-3; a confident D gene designation cannot be given. The sequence was obtained from a human donor in good health (CMV status not recorded). Some clones in this sample may be carry-over from other donors' samples. The starting material was cultured CD8+ T cells from PBMCs, obtained from culture after CMV antigen stimulation. CDR3 sequence: CASGLFSTDTQYF. The sequence in DNA is TGTGCTAGTGGTTTATTCAGCACAGATACGCAGTATTTT.